This entry lists 24 T cell receptor beta chains sequenced from one sample in a study of blood T cell repertoires in COVID-19. The assay was immunoSEQ multiplex PCR, and TCRdb's table has in-frame clones only and misses some. The top ten hold more than 5% of the sample, which has under 100,000 clones, around nine tenths seen once. Material for sequencing was peripheral blood. The receptor source for this set is a man between 60 and 75 years old with COVID-19, enrolled during active disease.

This chain uses TRBV7-9 with TRBJ2-7; D possibly corresponds to TRBD2 (6 bases). Germline CDR1 is SEHNR and CDR2 is FQNEAQ (reference sequence). V dropped 5 bases and J dropped 6 bases, with 17 bases sitting between them. The CDR3 consists of 14 residues. The chain's CDR3 is CASSELGGVIEQYF. Written as DNA, the CDR3 is TGTGCCAGCAGCGAACTCGGAGGGGTAATCGAGCAGTACTTC.

Only a few counts were recorded for this clone. The chain is built from TRBV12-5 and TRBJ2-2, with TRBD1 matching 10 bases. This CDR3 region has 17 residues. In germline, CDR1 is LGHNT, CDR2 FRNRAP. With 1 base clipped from V and 6 bases from J, the junction kept 8 bases outside the gene matches. As DNA, the CDR3 is TGTGCTAGTGGTTTGGCGACAGGGGGCTATGACGCCGGGGAGCTGTTTTTT. Its translation is CASGLATGGYDAGELFF.

This chain links TRBV4-1 with TRBJ1-2; 9 positions match TRBD1. This CDR3 is 18 amino acids long. With 0 bases clipped from V and 3 bases from J, the junction kept 11 bases outside the gene matches. CDR1 is MGHRA, CDR2 YSYEKL, per germline. CDR3 in DNA: TGCGCCAGCAGCCAAGATCAAGATGGGACAGGGATCGACTATGGCTACACCTTC. This codes for CASSQDQDGTGIDYGYTF.

V is TRBV5-1 and J is TRBJ1-4; D may be TRBD1 (5 bases). This CDR3 region has 14 residues. In germline, CDR1 is SGHRS, CDR2 YFSETQ. The V end was cut by 4 bases, the J end by 8 bases, with 15 bases between. The CDR3 DNA reads TGCGCCAGCAGCCAGTCAGGGATCGAGGAAAAACTGTTTTTT. Amino acids: CASSQSGIEEKLFF.

The CDR3 sequence is CASSRTGSGANVLTF. The CDR3, as DNA: TGCGCCAGCAGCCGCACAGGCTCTGGGGCCAACGTCCTGACTTTC. The genes are TRBV4-3 and TRBJ2-6; D is perhaps TRBD1 (5 bases). CDR1 LGHNA and CDR2 YSLEER come from the germline V gene. The CDR3 spans 15 residues. V was trimmed by 4 bases and J by 0 bases, leaving 7 bases between them.

V gene TRBV29-1 combines with J gene TRBJ2-7; 8 bases are shared with TRBD2. The V gene's germline CDR1 is SQVTM and CDR2 ANQGSEA. There are 13 residues in the CDR3. With V trimmed by 3 bases and J by 4 bases, 5 bases remained unmatched. DNA of the CDR3: TGCAGCGTTGATGCGGGGGGTAGGTACGAGCAGTACTTC. It translates to CSVDAGGRYEQYF.

CDR3 DNA: TGTGCAAGTCGCTTCTTCATGTCCAGGAATTCACCCCTCCACTTT. This gives the protein CASRFFMSRNSPLHF. The chain uses TRBV12-2 and TRBJ1-6; the table's TRBD1 call for D was not verified on the DNA. TRBV12-2 is marked as a pseudogene. The CDR3 is made up of 15 amino acids.

CDR3 sequence (DNA): TGTGCCAGCAGTTATAGGGGCGGAAGCACTGAAGCTTTCTTT. This sequence encodes CASSYRGGSTEAFF. The genes are TRBV5-4 and TRBJ1-1; weak D call: TRBD1 (5 bases). The length of the CDR3 is 14 residues. The V end lost 5 bases, the J end lost 4 bases, and 15 bases lay between the germline ends. The germline CDR1 and CDR2 sequences are SGHNT and YYREEE (reference sequence).

The rearrangement joins TRBV11-3 to TRBJ2-1; 7 bases fit TRBD2. Germline-derived CDR1 and CDR2 are SGHNT and YENEEA. The CDR3 is made up of 14 amino acids. With V trimmed by 1 base and J by 7 bases, 4 bases remained unmatched. CDR3 sequence reads: CASSLAASGNEQFF. The DNA of the CDR3 is TGTGCCAGCAGCTTAGCCGCTAGCGGAAATGAGCAGTTCTTC.

The chain uses TRBV9 and TRBJ2-5, with 10 nucleotides matching TRBD2. Per the germline V gene, CDR1 is SGDLS and CDR2 is YYNGEE. The CDR3 consists of 15 residues. V lost 4 bases to trimming and J lost 3 bases; unmatched junction nucleotides: 6. CDR3 in amino acids: CASSPGLAAKETQYF. The CDR3 DNA reads TGTGCCAGCAGCCCCGGACTAGCGGCTAAAGAGACCCAGTACTTC.

The chain recombines TRBV6-1 with TRBJ1-3, with D unclear. The CDR3 is 15 residues long. Deletions cut 2 bases from V and 0 bases from J, with 8 bases between. Germline V CDR1 and CDR2: MNHNS, SASEGT. CDR3 nucleotides: TGTGCCAGCAGTGAATACGAGTTCTCTGGAAACACCATATATTTT. Translated: CASSEYEFSGNTIYF.

The CDR3 nucleotides read TGTGCCAGCAGCTTCAGCCCCGGGACCTACGAGCAGTACTTC. Its protein is CASSFSPGTYEQYF. V usage is TRBV7-2 and J usage is TRBJ2-7; the D gene is possibly TRBD2 (5 bases). This CDR3 is built from 14 residues. Germline V gene sequence: CDR1 SGHTA, CDR2 FQGNSA. V was clipped by 3 bases and J by 2 bases, with 11 bases between them.

A few counts support this clone. The gene calls are TRBV12-3 or TRBV12-4 and TRBJ1-1; TRBD1 is a possible D gene (6 bases). Trimming removed 6 bases from V and 0 bases from J, with 8 bases in between. The CDR3 covers 13 residues. For the CDR3, the DNA is TGTGCCAGCAGCCCAGGGGTGAACACTGAAGCTTTCTTT. This encodes CASSPGVNTEAFF.

The chain combines TRBV7-9 with TRBJ2-1, with TRBD1 matching 12 bases. The CDR3 sequence is 14 residues long. The trim removed 6 bases at V and 8 bases at J, leaving 5 bases unmatched. The germline CDR1 and CDR2 sequences are SEHNR and FQNEAQ (reference sequence). CDR3 protein: CASRPGQGAYEQFF. DNA of the CDR3: TGTGCCAGCAGGCCGGGACAGGGGGCTTATGAGCAGTTCTTC.

The gene calls are TRBV5-1 and TRBJ1-3, with 7 bases fitting TRBD1. This CDR3 comprises 16 residues. Germline-derived CDR1 and CDR2 are SGHRS and YFSETQ. The trim removed 3 bases at V and 4 bases at J, leaving 10 bases unmatched. CDR3 residues: CASSSSGGTLGNTIYF. The CDR3 nucleotides read TGCGCCAGCAGCTCCTCAGGGGGTACTTTAGGAAACACCATATATTTT.

This clone was observed a handful of times. The CDR3 coding sequence is TGCGCCAGCAGCCCCTTACGGGGGAACACTGAAGCTTTCTTT. This sequence encodes CASSPLRGNTEAFF. This chain connects TRBV4-1 to TRBJ1-1; unclear D gene. This CDR3 has 14 amino acids. Germline V gives CDR1 MGHRA, CDR2 YSYEKL. V was shortened by 4 bases and J by 1 base, with 10 bases between the two germline ends.

This clone has just one count. The J gene is TRBJ2-7, the V gene TRBV4-1; TRBD1 aligns across 7 bases. This CDR3 region has 15 residues. Trimming at V came to 4 bases and at J to 0 bases, leaving 6 bases not matched to a gene. Germline loops: CDR1 MGHRA, CDR2 YSYEKL. The CDR3 here is CASSPWTGSSYEQYF. DNA for the CDR3: TGCGCCAGCAGCCCATGGACAGGCAGCTCCTACGAGCAGTACTTC.

This clone appeared once. The chain employs TRBV14 and TRBJ2-7; 10 nucleotides line up with TRBD2. V dropped 3 bases and J dropped 5; count of bases not matched to a gene: 7. CDR1 is SGHDN and CDR2 is FVKESK in the germline V gene. The CDR3 consists of 15 residues. CDR3 DNA: TGTGCCAGCAGCCAGAGGACTAGCGGTAATGACGAGCAGTACTTC. This gives the protein CASSQRTSGNDEQYF.

The chain carries TRBV6-4 and TRBJ2-2; D is undetermined. The CDR3 is 13 amino acids. Trimming removed 3 bases from V and 3 bases from J, with 5 bases in between. Germline V gene lookup returns CDR1 MRHNA and CDR2 SNTAGT. The CDR3 here is CASSEEDTGELFF. The CDR3 DNA is TGTGCCAGCAGTGAAGAGGACACCGGGGAGCTGTTTTTT.

In this sample, this clone turned up a few times. CDR3 coding DNA: TGTGCCAGCAGGGCCGGAGGAGGGCACCTCTCCTACGAGCAGTACTTC. It codes for CASRAGGGHLSYEQYF. This sequence joins TRBV27 and TRBJ2-7, with a possible D match to TRBD2 (6 bases). Germline CDR1 is MNHEY and CDR2 is SMNVEV (reference sequence). The CDR3 is 16 residues long. The germline V and J ends were trimmed by 6 bases and 0 bases, with 18 bases remaining between them.

V usage is TRBV11-2 and J usage is TRBJ2-5, with 13 bases lining up with TRBD2. V shed 0 bases, J shed 3 bases, and the junction held 10 bases outside the gene matches. The CDR3 totals 19 residues. Germline lookup yields CDR1 SGHAT and CDR2 FQNNGV. CDR3 bases: TGTGCCAGCAGCTTAGAGGGGACTAGCGGGATTCCGCAGAAAGAGACCCAGTACTTC. The encoded protein is CASSLEGTSGIPQKETQYF.

The CDR3 nucleotides read TGTGCCATCAGTGAGTCGGGACTAGCGGGAGGGCAAGAGCAGTACTTC. Protein product: CAISESGLAGGQEQYF. The V and J genes are TRBV10-3 and TRBJ2-7; 16 nucleotides match TRBD2. Germline assignment: CDR1 ENHRY and CDR2 SYGVKD. V lost 0 bases and J lost 7; bases outside the gene matches: 3. CDR3 length: 16 amino acids.

The V call is TRBV19, the J call TRBJ1-4; 8 nucleotides align to TRBD1. Per germline, CDR1 LNHDA and CDR2 SQIVND (reference sequence). The CDR3 is made up of 13 amino acids. V gave up 10 bases and J gave up 3 bases; unmatched junction bases: 4. The CDR3 DNA reads as TGTGCCACCAGACAGGGGTCTAATGAAAAACTGTTTTTT. Translated, it gives CATRQGSNEKLFF.

The chain employs TRBV29-1 and TRBJ2-7; the match to TRBD1 covers 7 bases. There are 17 residues in the CDR3. Germline V gene data show CDR1 as SQVTM and CDR2 as ANQGSEA. The V segment lost 5 bases and the J segment 0 bases; nucleotides outside the gene matches: 16. Here the CDR3 DNA reads TGCAGCGTTCTACAAGCCTCGACAGGGTTGAGCTCCTACGAGCAGTACTTC. Translated: CSVLQASTGLSSYEQYF.